This TCR beta chain was captured in a study of T cell changes during pregnancy in multiple sclerosis. The method was immunoSEQ multiplex PCR; TCRdb's version includes in-frame clones alone and lacks a portion of them. The data show about 110,000 clones, 90% to 95% seen once. The CDR3 totals 14 residues. CDR1 is LGHNA, CDR2 YNFKEQ, per germline. V gave up 2 bases and J gave up 1 base, with 9 bases separating them. The receptor's source is a female donor with multiple sclerosis, enrolled in a pregnancy study. The source material was peripheral blood, sampled after pregnancy. The chain recombines TRBV4-2 with TRBJ2-7; TRBD1 might be the D (6 bases). CDR3 loop: CASSQLDRSYEQYF. The CDR3 DNA is TGTGCCAGCAGCCAACTTGACAGGTCCTACGAGCAGTACTTC.